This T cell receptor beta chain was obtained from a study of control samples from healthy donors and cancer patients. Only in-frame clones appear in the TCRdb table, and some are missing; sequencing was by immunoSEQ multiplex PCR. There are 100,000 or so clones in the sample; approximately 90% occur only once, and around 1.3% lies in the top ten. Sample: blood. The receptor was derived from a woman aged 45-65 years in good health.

In DNA, the CDR3 is TGTGCCAGCAGTTTGGGACTTCCCACCGGGGAGCTGTTTTTT. As protein: CASSLGLPTGELFF. V and J are TRBV28 and TRBJ2-2; D may be TRBD2 (6 bases). The length of the CDR3 is 14 residues. The germline gives CDR1 MDHEN, CDR2 SYDVKM. V lost 3 bases, J lost 4 bases, and 9 bases lay in between. Using reference TRBV28 and TRBJ2-2 for the parts outside the CDR3, the full variable domain is DVKVTQSSRYLVKRTGEKVFLECVQDMDHENMFWYRQDPGLGLRLIYFSYDVKMKEKGDIPEGYSVSREKKERFSLILESASTNQTSMYLCASSLGLPTGELFFGEGSRLTVL.